A single sample gave rise to the 18 T cell receptor beta chains below, sequenced in a study of vaccination effects on CD4 cells after COVID-19. Some clones are missing from TCRdb's copy, which holds only in-frame ones; the method was immunoSEQ multiplex PCR. Here the sample spans fewer than 15,000 clones, around 67% being singletons. These receptors have no known antigen. Using viral peptide pools, the ViraFEST assay grew out antigen-specific CD4+ T cells prior to sequencing. Following an approximately ten-day culture, CD4+ T cells were purified. This person's SARS-CoV-2 infection, confirmed by PCR, occurred between March and December 2020. Either the mRNA-1273 or the BNT162b2 vaccine was given to participants as two doses. Sequences were derived from CD4+ T cells from PBMCs cultured with HCoV-NL63 spike peptides, sampled after COVID-19 vaccination. The receptors derive from a human donor who had a prior SARS-CoV-2 infection.

In its sample, this clone was seen a few times. The V call is TRBV5-1, the J call TRBJ2-5; 8 positions agree with TRBD2. V lost 0 bases to trimming and J lost 5 bases; unmatched junction nucleotides: 0. The CDR3 runs 13 residues. In germline, CDR1 is SGHRS, CDR2 YFSETQ. CDR3 amino acids: CASSLAGGETQYF. The DNA of the CDR3 is TGCGCCAGCAGCTTGGCGGGGGGGGAGACCCAGTACTTC.

A single count supports this clone. The rearrangement links TRBV28 to TRBJ2-1; no clear D gene. V gave up 7 bases and J gave up 6 bases, with 7 bases separating them. CDR3 size: 11 residues. Germline V CDR1 and CDR2: MDHEN, SYDVKM. CDR3 coding DNA: TGTGCCAGCAAACTGTCCAATGAGCAGTTCTTC. This encodes CASKLSNEQFF. Variable domain in full (rest from reference TRBV28 and TRBJ2-1): DVKVTQSSRYLVKRTGEKVFLECVQDMDHENMFWYRQDPGLGLRLIYFSYDVKMKEKGDIPEGYSVSREKKERFSLILESASTNQTSMYLCASKLSNEQFFGPGTRLTVL.

This clone came up a few times. The chain employs TRBV12-3 or TRBV12-4 and TRBJ1-6, with D unresolved. Trimming took off 10 bases at V and 7 bases at J, with 11 bases between the two ends. This CDR3 region has 12 residues. The chain's CDR3 is CAIGVFNSPLHF. Here the CDR3 DNA reads TGTGCCATTGGAGTCTTCAATTCACCCCTCCACTTT.

The chain has TRBV6-5 and TRBJ2-5; D is unresolved. The V end was cut by 6 bases, the J end by 5 bases, with 19 bases between. The germline V gene has CDR1 MNHEY and CDR2 SVGAGI. The CDR3 covers 15 residues. As DNA, the CDR3 is TGTGCCAGCAGCCCCCAACGCCCAATCCTGGAGACCCAGTACTTC. It is translated as CASSPQRPILETQYF.

V is TRBV6-5 and J is TRBJ1-1; 7 bases align to TRBD1. CDR3 length equals 14 residues. Losses at the gene ends were 11 bases for V and 1 base for J; bases not matched to a gene: 10. CDR1 MNHEY and CDR2 SVGAGI come from the germline V gene. The CDR3 bases are TGTGCCGAGGACGGACAGGCCTCGAACACTGAAGCTTTCTTT. Translating it yields CAEDGQASNTEAFF.

This chain links TRBV6-2 or TRBV6-3 with TRBJ2-1; D may be TRBD2 (6 bases). Germline V lookup: CDR1 MNHEY, CDR2 SVGEGT. The CDR3 length is 14 residues. V was clipped by 6 bases and J by 8 bases, with 17 bases between them. CDR3 sequence reads: CASSPVGRIHEQFF. The CDR3 coding sequence is TGTGCCAGCAGCCCGGTTGGGAGGATCCATGAGCAGTTCTTC.

This chain connects TRBV5-4 to TRBJ2-3; TRBD2 is a possible D gene (7 bases). The ends were cut back, 5 bases at V and 3 bases at J, with 13 bases in the middle. CDR3 length: 14 amino acids. Looked up from germline, CDR1 is SGHNT and CDR2 is YYREEE (reference sequence). CDR3 bases: TGTGCCAGCAGTCCAAGGGGGGGGACAGATACGCAGTATTTT. As protein: CASSPRGGTDTQYF.

The sample holds one count of this clone. This chain links TRBV13 with TRBJ2-7; the match to TRBD2 covers 13 bases. The germline V gene encodes CDR1 PRHDT and CDR2 FYEKMQ (reference sequence). V gave up 3 bases and J gave up 2 bases; unmatched junction bases: 1. This CDR3 is built from 15 residues. This chain's CDR3 is CASSLGTSGAYEQYF. CDR3 coding DNA: TGTGCCAGCAGCTTGGGGACTAGCGGGGCCTACGAGCAGTACTTC.

The rearrangement uses TRBV9 and TRBJ1-2; D unclear. Germline-derived CDR1 and CDR2 are SGDLS and YYNGEE. V dropped 6 bases and J dropped 0 bases, with 18 bases sitting between them. The length of the CDR3 is 16 residues. The CDR3 protein is CASTLDGQYPNYGYTF. Written as DNA, the CDR3 is TGTGCCAGCACCCTAGATGGGCAGTACCCTAACTATGGCTACACCTTC.

The chain has TRBV7-9 and TRBJ2-5; D uncertain. Germline lookup yields CDR1 SEHNR and CDR2 FQNEAQ (reference sequence). This CDR3 is built from 13 residues. V lost 6 bases and J 1 base, leaving 9 bases between the germline ends. This CDR3 is CASSPTSQETQYF. CDR3 nucleotide sequence: TGTGCCAGCAGTCCTACCTCCCAAGAGACCCAGTACTTC.

The gene calls are TRBV5-4 and TRBJ2-3, with unresolved D. This CDR3 contains 13 residues. Trimming left V 4 bases short and J 6 bases short, with 12 bases between. CDR1 and CDR2 (germline): SGHNT, YYREEE (reference sequence). The CDR3 region is CASSGPSRDTQYF. In DNA, the CDR3 is TGTGCCAGCAGCGGCCCCTCGCGGGATACGCAGTATTTT.

The chain links TRBV7-2 to TRBJ1-2; D is undetermined. The CDR3 contains 12 residues. Germline assignment: CDR1 SGHTA and CDR2 FQGNSA. Trimming took 1 base from V and 8 from J, leaving 8 bases between them. CDR3: CASSLVLEGYTF. CDR3 bases: TGTGCCAGCAGCTTAGTTCTGGAAGGCTACACCTTC.

V and J are TRBV5-1 and TRBJ2-7, with TRBD2 matching over 9 bases. The CDR3 consists of 16 residues. V trimming: 0 bases; J trimming: 2 bases; junction bases outside the gene matches: 6. Germline values: CDR1 SGHRS, CDR2 YFSETQ. The CDR3 DNA sequence: TGCGCCAGCAGCTTGGGACTAGCGGCCTTAACCTACGAGCAGTACTTC. Residues: CASSLGLAALTYEQYF.

The V gene is TRBV6-2 or TRBV6-3, the J gene TRBJ1-2; D not certain. Germline V gives CDR1 MNHEY, CDR2 SVGEGT. The CDR3 length is 14 residues. Trimming removed 0 bases from V and 4 bases from J, with 9 bases in between. The CDR3 here is CASSYSLSSYGYTF. As DNA, the CDR3 is TGTGCCAGCAGTTACTCGTTGTCAAGCTATGGCTACACCTTC.

The rearrangement links TRBV5-1 to TRBJ2-5, with TRBD1 as a possible D gene (6 bases). V gave up 0 bases and J gave up 5 bases, with 14 bases separating them. The CDR3 sequence is 15 residues long. Germline V lookup: CDR1 SGHRS, CDR2 YFSETQ. The DNA for the CDR3 is TGCGCCAGCAGCTTGGCCGCTCAGAGGGGGGAGACCCAGTACTTC. Amino acid sequence: CASSLAAQRGETQYF.

The chain couples TRBV12-3 or TRBV12-4 to TRBJ2-7, with no clear D. The V gene lost 6 bases and the J gene lost 7 bases, with 16 bases spanning the gap. The CDR3 runs to 13 residues. The CDR3 nucleotides read TGTGCCAGCAGCCCAACCCTAGATAGAGAGCAGTACTTC. It codes for CASSPTLDREQYF.

A few counts support this clone. The chain has TRBV5-4 and TRBJ1-2; D remains unclear. This CDR3 region has 15 residues. Between the trimmed V and J ends, which lost 0 bases and 0 bases, there was a span of 9 bases. Per germline, CDR1 SGHNT and CDR2 YYREEE (reference sequence). CDR3 coding DNA: TGTGCCAGCAGCTTGGGGGTGAGGGCTAACTATGGCTACACCTTC. It yields the protein CASSLGVRANYGYTF.

This clone rates as medium-sized. This chain uses TRBV12-3 or TRBV12-4 with TRBJ1-6, with a tentative D call TRBD1 (5 bases). Trimming removed 1 base from V and 10 bases from J, with 8 bases in between. The CDR3 is made up of 13 amino acids. This CDR3 is CASSLEQASPLHF. CDR3 sequence (DNA): TGTGCCAGCAGTTTAGAACAGGCATCACCCCTCCACTTT.